One and the same sample provided the 14 T cell receptor beta chains below, sequenced in a study of T cell changes during pregnancy in multiple sclerosis. Measured with immunoSEQ multiplex PCR; TCRdb has only the in-frame clones, and not every one. The sample lists 25,000 to 30,000 clones; 85% to 95% were seen once. Sample: CD4+ T cells from peripheral blood mononuclear cells, taken after pregnancy. These receptor sequences come from a female donor with multiple sclerosis, enrolled in a pregnancy study.

This clone was recorded only once. The gene calls are TRBV30 and TRBJ2-3; D remains unclear. The CDR3 sequence is 14 residues long. Germline-derived CDR1 and CDR2 are GTSNPN and SVGIG (reference sequence). V shed 4 bases and J shed 0 bases, with 11 bases lying between them. The CDR3 region is CAWTPGLSTDTQYF. CDR3 bases: TGTGCCTGGACCCCTGGCCTTAGCACAGATACGCAGTATTTT.

In DNA form, the CDR3 reads TGTGCCTGGAGTTATACTGGACAGGTAAATCAGCCCCAGCATTTT. Its translation is CAWSYTGQVNQPQHF. The chain has TRBV30 and TRBJ1-5, with 7 bases fitting TRBD1. Losses at the gene ends were 2 bases for V and 4 bases for J; bases not matched to a gene: 8. CDR3 size: 15 residues. In germline, CDR1 is GTSNPN, CDR2 SVGIG (reference sequence).

The chain couples TRBV4-3 to TRBJ2-2; 8 positions agree with TRBD1. The CDR3 is 16 residues long. V dropped 4 bases and J dropped 7; count of bases not matched to a gene: 11. Per the germline V gene, CDR1 is LGHNA and CDR2 is YSLEER. CDR3 loop: CASSPYPQGANGELFF. The DNA of the CDR3 is TGCGCCAGCAGCCCCTACCCCCAGGGGGCGAACGGGGAGCTGTTTTTT.

The gene calls are TRBV30 and TRBJ2-1; weak D call: TRBD2 (7 bases). This CDR3 is built from 13 residues. V dropped 5 bases and J dropped 3 bases, with 11 bases sitting between them. Looked up from germline, CDR1 is GTSNPN and CDR2 is SVGIG (reference sequence). The DNA of the CDR3 is TGTGCCTGGCGGGGGGCTTACTACAATGAGCAGTTCTTC. Translation: CAWRGAYYNEQFF.

The chain combines TRBV5-4 with TRBJ1-5; D call uncertain. V lost 1 base, J lost 3 bases, and 11 bases lay in between. The CDR3 loop spans 15 amino acids. Germline assignment: CDR1 SGHNT and CDR2 YYREEE (reference sequence). The CDR3 region is CASSLWAAPNQPQHF. CDR3 in DNA: TGTGCCAGCAGCTTGTGGGCAGCACCCAATCAGCCCCAGCATTTT.

The chain couples TRBV5-1 to TRBJ2-7; 11 positions agree with TRBD1. This CDR3 has 15 amino acids. Per the germline V gene, CDR1 is SGHRS and CDR2 is YFSETQ. Trimming cost V 3 bases and J 6 bases; bases outside gene matches: 8. The CDR3 loop is CASSYLGGQGGEQYF. In DNA, the CDR3 is TGCGCCAGCAGCTACCTCGGGGGACAGGGGGGCGAGCAGTACTTC. Full variable domain (rest looked up from reference TRBV5-1 and TRBJ2-7): KAGVTQTPRYLIKTRGQQVTLSCSPISGHRSVSWYQQTPGQGLQFLFEYFSETQRNKGNFPGRFSGRQFSNSRSEMNVSTLELGDSALYLCASSYLGGQGGEQYFGPGTRLTVT.

This clone was recorded only once. The chain links TRBV30 to TRBJ2-3, with a weak D call TRBD2 (5 bases). With 4 bases removed from V and 0 bases from J, the gap between germline ends came to 8 bases. The germline gives CDR1 GTSNPN, CDR2 SVGIG (reference sequence). The CDR3 covers 13 residues. CDR3 protein: CAWNRESTDTQYF. The CDR3 nucleotides read TGTGCCTGGAATCGGGAAAGCACAGATACGCAGTATTTT.

This clone was found a few times. The rearrangement links TRBV4-1 to TRBJ1-5; D might be TRBD1 (6 bases). Germline V gene lookup returns CDR1 MGHRA and CDR2 YSYEKL. The V end was cut by 0 bases, the J end by 7 bases, with 13 bases between. This CDR3 is built from 15 residues. The CDR3 spells CASSQDSVRGQPQHF. CDR3 DNA: TGCGCCAGCAGCCAAGATTCGGTCAGGGGACAGCCCCAGCATTTT.

A single count supports this clone. The chain employs TRBV18 and TRBJ2-1; the match to TRBD2 covers 14 bases. The CDR3 covers 17 residues. Germline V gene data show CDR1 as KGHSH and CDR2 as LQKENI. The trim removed 2 bases at V and 8 bases at J, leaving 8 bases unmatched. The CDR3 protein is CASSPLGTSGRAHEQFF. The CDR3 DNA is TGTGCCAGCTCACCATTGGGGACTAGCGGGAGAGCTCATGAGCAGTTCTTC.

CDR3 DNA sequence: TGTGCCATCACCTCGGACAGGAACACCGGGGAGCTGTTTTTT. It codes for CAITSDRNTGELFF. V gene TRBV10-3 combines with J gene TRBJ2-2; maybe TRBD1 (6 bases). The CDR3 runs 14 residues. From germline, CDR1 is ENHRY and CDR2 SYGVKD. V was clipped by 7 bases and J by 1 base, with 10 bases between them.

This sequence joins TRBV9 and TRBJ1-2; 10 nucleotides align to TRBD1. The CDR3 length is 14 residues. In germline, CDR1 is SGDLS, CDR2 YYNGEE. Trimming at V came to 4 bases and at J to 8 bases, leaving 8 bases not matched to a gene. For the CDR3, the DNA is TGTGCCAGCAGCCGGACCGGGACAGGGGACGGCTACACCTTC. Translating gives CASSRTGTGDGYTF.

The gene calls are TRBV2 and TRBJ1-4; 7 positions match TRBD1. The V gene's germline CDR1 is SNHLY and CDR2 FYNNEI. This CDR3 contains 12 residues. J was trimmed by 5 bases and V by 10 bases; bases with no gene match: 4. The CDR3 nucleotides read TGTGCCACCCTGACAGGGAATGAAAAACTGTTTTTT. This sequence encodes CATLTGNEKLFF.

The rearrangement uses TRBV5-6 and TRBJ2-5; 12 positions agree with TRBD2. Germline loops: CDR1 SGHDT, CDR2 YYEEEE. V shed 1 base, J shed 5 bases, and the junction held 6 bases outside the gene matches. The CDR3 is 16 residues long. The CDR3 nucleotides are TGTGCCAGCAGCTTGTGGGCTAGCGGGGGGGCTGAGACCCAGTACTTC. Translation gives CASSLWASGGAETQYF.

DNA for the CDR3: TGTGCCGCACACAGGGGTGGGAACACTGAAGCTTTCTTT. Translated: CAAHRGGNTEAFF. J is TRBJ1-1 and V is TRBV30, with TRBD1 matching 7 bases. CDR3 length: 13 amino acids. CDR1 and CDR2 from the germline V gene are GTSNPN and SVGIG (reference sequence). V lost 8 bases and J lost 1; bases outside the gene matches: 7.